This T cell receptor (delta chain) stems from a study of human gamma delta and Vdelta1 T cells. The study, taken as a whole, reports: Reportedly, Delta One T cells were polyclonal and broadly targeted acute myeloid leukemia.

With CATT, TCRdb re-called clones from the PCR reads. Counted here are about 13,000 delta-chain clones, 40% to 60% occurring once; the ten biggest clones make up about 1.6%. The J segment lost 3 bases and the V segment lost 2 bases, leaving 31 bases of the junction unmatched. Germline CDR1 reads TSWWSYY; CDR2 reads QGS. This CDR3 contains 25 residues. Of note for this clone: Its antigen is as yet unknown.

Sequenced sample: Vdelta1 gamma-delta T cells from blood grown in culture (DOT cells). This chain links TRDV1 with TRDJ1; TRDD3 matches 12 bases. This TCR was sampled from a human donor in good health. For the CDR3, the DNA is TGTGCTCTTGGGGAAGAGGGCCTACAAAACGTACTGGGGGATACTAGCCCCCATTCTCCCGATAAACTCATCTTT. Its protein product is CALGEEGLQNVLGDTSPHSPDKLIF.